Given below is one T cell receptor beta chain in context. Its antigen is not known. This entry comes from a study of brain metastases from non-small cell lung cancer. Profiling relied on immunoSEQ multiplex PCR, and the TCRdb table lists in-frame clones only, not all of them. Among 2,500 to 3,500 clones listed, around 81% were seen once. Study-wide findings and caveats: Paired brain metastases and primary tumors largely shared TCR repertoires. Fewer infiltrating T cells were found in brain metastases than primaries. Expanded T-cell clones appeared in around 68% of brain metastases over primaries.

In germline, CDR1 is MGHDK, CDR2 SYGVNS. The CDR3 totals 11 residues. The V gene lost 2 bases and the J gene lost 4 bases, with 3 bases spanning the gap. The rearrangement joins TRBV25-1 to TRBJ2-7, with D hard to call. The receptor's source is a donor aged 40 or over with non-small cell lung cancer. The sequenced sample was tissue from a brain metastasis. The CDR3 region has the DNA TGTGCCAGCAGTGAAGGTTACGAGCAGTACTTC. Translated, it gives CASSEGYEQYF.